The rows below give T cell receptor beta chains drawn from one sample of a study of cytomegalovirus exposure and HLA in healthy donors. This table comes from immunoSEQ multiplex PCR, and its TCRdb copy is limited to in-frame clones, with some not included. The sample records 250,000 to 350,000 clones, 88% being singletons. The sequenced material came from PBMCs. These TCRs come from a man aged 25-40 years in good health and CMV-seronegative. The CDR3 runs from the conserved cysteine through the conserved F or W. D genes are given only for firm matches. Clone size appears in some rows only: once, few, many, or a class for an expanded clone.

v_gene	j_gene	len	d_gene	abundance	CDR3aa	CDR3nt
TRBV27	TRBJ2-1	17	TRBD1	NA	CASSPQGFGPQGNEQFF	TGTGCCAGCAGTCCACAGGGGTTTGGGCCCCAGGGGAATGAGCAGTTCTTC
TRBV11-2	TRBJ2-7	13	NA	NA	CASSPRQSYEQYF	TGTGCCAGCAGCCCTAGACAGTCCTACGAGCAGTACTTC
TRBV6-1	TRBJ2-2	16	TRBD1	NA	CASSKAGTGVHGELFF	TGTGCCAGCAGTAAAGCAGGGACAGGGGTACACGGGGAGCTGTTTTTT
TRBV2	TRBJ2-3	16	TRBD2	NA	CASSEASGGAGDTQYF	TGTGCCAGCAGTGAAGCTAGCGGGGGGGCCGGAGATACGCAGTATTTT
TRBV10-3	TRBJ2-7	15	NA	NA	CAISVGRASGDEQYF	TGTGCCATCAGTGTCGGAAGGGCCAGCGGAGACGAGCAGTACTTC
TRBV6-1	TRBJ2-7	14	NA	NA	CASRLEAQYYEQYF	TGTGCCAGCAGACTAGAGGCACAGTACTACGAGCAGTACTTC
TRBV5-6	TRBJ1-1	15	NA	NA	CASSLASRVNTEAFF	TGTGCCAGCAGCTTGGCCTCCAGGGTGAACACTGAAGCTTTCTTT
TRBV7-9	TRBJ1-4	16	NA	NA	CASSLAWGDINEKLFF	TGTGCCAGCAGCTTAGCGTGGGGGGATATTAATGAAAAACTGTTTTTT
TRBV2	TRBJ1-5	15	TRBD1	NA	CASRRDRSSNQPQHF	TGTGCCAGCAGGAGGGACAGGAGTAGCAATCAGCCCCAGCATTTT
TRBV12-5	TRBJ2-1	11	NA	NA	CASGSDNEQFF	TGTGCTAGTGGTTCGGACAATGAGCAGTTCTTC
TRBV2	TRBJ1-2	17	NA	NA	CASSEDRQVPLGYGYTF	TGTGCCAGCAGTGAAGACCGACAGGTCCCCCTAGGCTATGGCTACACCTTC
TRBV9	TRBJ2-7	13	NA	NA	CASSSNTGNEQYF	TGTGCCAGCAGCTCAAATACAGGTAACGAGCAGTACTTC
TRBV18	TRBJ1-3	14	TRBD1	once	CASSATGARNTIYF	TGTGCCAGCTCAGCCACAGGGGCAAGAAACACCATATATTTT
TRBV2	TRBJ1-2	15	NA	NA	CASSEWQAEDYGYTF	TGTGCCAGCAGTGAATGGCAGGCAGAAGACTATGGCTACACCTTC
TRBV6-5	TRBJ2-2	16	TRBD1	NA	CASSYRSDRVSGELFF	TGTGCCAGCAGTTACCGATCCGACAGGGTGTCCGGGGAGCTGTTTTTT
TRBV5-6	TRBJ2-7	18	TRBD2	NA	CASSLAETSGGPRYEQYF	TGTGCCAGCAGCTTGGCCGAGACTAGCGGGGGGCCTCGCTACGAGCAGTACTTC
TRBV2	TRBJ1-1	13	NA	NA	CAIRNYRVDEAFF	TGTGCCATCAGAAATTACAGGGTTGATGAAGCTTTCTTT
TRBV5-6	TRBJ2-7	14	TRBD1	NA	CASSPGQWAYEQYF	TGTGCCAGCAGCCCGGGACAGTGGGCCTACGAGCAGTACTTC
TRBV7-9	TRBJ1-1	16	NA	once	CASSLVPGLLGTEAFF	TGTGCCAGCAGCTTAGTGCCAGGCCTGTTGGGCACTGAAGCTTTCTTT
TRBV10-3	TRBJ2-1	13	TRBD2	NA	CAIKSGSRDEQFF	TGTGCCATCAAAAGCGGGAGTAGGGATGAGCAGTTCTTC
TRBV5-1	TRBJ2-1	15	TRBD1	NA	CASSLGTGIYNEQFF	TGCGCCAGCAGCTTGGGGACAGGAATCTACAATGAGCAGTTCTTC
TRBV7-9	TRBJ2-7	14	TRBD2	NA	CASSLAGGTYEQYF	TGTGCCAGCAGCTTAGCCGGGGGGACCTACGAGCAGTACTTC
TRBV9	TRBJ1-2	12	NA	NA	CASFRGSYGYTF	TGTGCCAGCTTCAGGGGCAGCTATGGCTACACCTTC
TRBV19	TRBJ1-6	16	NA	few	CASSTPAGSYNSPLHF	TGTGCCAGTAGTACCCCGGCAGGTTCCTATAATTCACCCCTCCACTTT
TRBV19	TRBJ1-2	14	NA	NA	CASPHPQYNYGYTF	TGTGCCAGTCCCCACCCACAGTACAACTATGGCTACACCTTC
TRBV6-1	TRBJ2-7	15	TRBD2	NA	CASRTRGGFSHEQYF	TGTGCCAGCAGGACTCGGGGGGGGTTTTCCCACGAGCAGTACTTC
TRBV27	TRBJ1-1	16	TRBD1	NA	CASSLTSGTGGTEAFF	TGTGCCAGCAGTTTAACATCCGGGACAGGGGGCACTGAAGCTTTCTTT
TRBV7-9	TRBJ1-1	14	NA	NA	CASSPLRSNTEAFF	TGTGCCAGCAGCCCACTGCGTTCAAACACTGAAGCTTTCTTT
TRBV19	TRBJ1-1	14	TRBD1	NA	CASGQGDMNTEAFF	TGTGCCAGCGGACAGGGGGATATGAACACTGAAGCTTTCTTT
TRBV5-1	TRBJ2-7	14	TRBD1	NA	CASSLAGQAYEQYF	TGCGCCAGCAGCTTGGCCGGACAGGCCTACGAGCAGTACTTC
TRBV10-1	TRBJ2-1	15	TRBD1	many	CASSEDPGQHNEQFF	TGCGCCAGCAGTGAAGATCCGGGACAGCACAATGAGCAGTTCTTC
TRBV2	TRBJ2-3	15	TRBD2	NA	CASSLSWGGSDTQYF	TGTGCCAGCAGCCTATCGTGGGGGGGGAGTGATACGCAGTATTTT
TRBV7-2	TRBJ1-1	13	NA	few	CASSLRGGTEAFF	TGTGCCAGCAGCTTAAGGGGGGGCACTGAAGCTTTCTTT
TRBV5-4	TRBJ2-2	16	NA	NA	CASSLAGVLNTGELFF	TGTGCCAGCAGCTTGGCCGGAGTCTTGAACACCGGGGAGCTGTTTTTT
TRBV29-1	TRBJ1-2	12	NA	few	CSVEAHNYGYTF	TGCAGCGTTGAGGCCCATAACTATGGCTACACCTTC
TRBV29-1	TRBJ1-2	17	NA	NA	CSVEDGPARVVRYGYTF	TGCAGCGTTGAAGATGGGCCCGCCAGGGTGGTCCGATATGGCTACACCTTC
TRBV27	TRBJ2-1	16	TRBD1	NA	CASIAVRGPSNNEQFF	TGTGCCAGCATCGCAGTAAGGGGGCCTTCCAACAATGAGCAGTTCTTC
TRBV9	TRBJ2-3	14	NA	NA	CASSGVEGTDTQYF	TGTGCCAGCAGCGGGGTGGAGGGCACAGATACGCAGTATTTT
TRBV25-1	TRBJ1-4	15	TRBD1	NA	CASSAETGTNEKLFF	TGTGCCAGCAGTGCAGAGACAGGGACTAATGAAAAACTGTTTTTT
TRBV7-8	TRBJ2-2	15	TRBD1	NA	CASSLTGGRAGELFF	TGTGCCAGCAGCTTAACAGGGGGCCGGGCCGGGGAGCTGTTTTTT
TRBV7-2	TRBJ2-7	12	NA	NA	CASSQTLYEQYF	TGTGCCAGCAGCCAGACACTCTACGAGCAGTACTTC
TRBV2	TRBJ1-4	14	TRBD1	NA	CASFPGQGGQKLFF	TGTGCCAGCTTCCCGGGACAGGGGGGGCAAAAACTGTTTTTT
TRBV15	TRBJ1-2	15	NA	NA	CATSRDAGDYYGYTF	TGTGCCACCAGCAGAGACGCGGGGGACTACTATGGCTACACCTTC
TRBV9	TRBJ2-5	12	NA	NA	CASSGGLETQYF	TGTGCCAGCAGCGGGGGCCTAGAGACCCAGTACTTC
TRBV5-1	TRBJ2-3	17	TRBD2	NA	CASSSGLAIKGTDTQYF	TGCGCCAGCAGCTCAGGACTAGCCATAAAAGGCACAGATACGCAGTATTTT
TRBV18	TRBJ2-1	15	TRBD1	NA	CASSLLQGERNEQFF	TGTGCCAGCTCACTCTTACAGGGGGAGCGCAATGAGCAGTTCTTC
TRBV7-9	TRBJ2-1	14	NA	NA	CASSLVPREPEQFF	TGTGCCAGCAGCTTAGTTCCGAGGGAACCTGAGCAGTTCTTC
TRBV5-4	TRBJ1-2	15	TRBD1	NA	CASSGPGGLSVGYTF	TGTGCCAGCAGCGGGCCAGGGGGCTTGTCGGTCGGCTACACCTTC
TRBV9	TRBJ2-1	17	TRBD2	NA	CASSPNPYTGGYNEQFF	TGTGCCAGCAGCCCAAACCCATACACGGGGGGGTACAATGAGCAGTTCTTC
TRBV14	TRBJ2-5	16	TRBD1	NA	CASSQPGQGYQETQYF	TGTGCCAGCAGCCAACCGGGACAGGGGTACCAAGAGACCCAGTACTTC
TRBV5-1	TRBJ2-5	14	TRBD1	NA	CASNLGTGWETQYF	TGCGCCAGCAACCTAGGGACAGGGTGGGAGACCCAGTACTTC
TRBV9	TRBJ2-1	17	TRBD1	NA	CASSAAGQGVFYNEQFF	TGTGCCAGCAGCGCAGCGGGACAGGGGGTTTTTTACAATGAGCAGTTCTTC
TRBV27	TRBJ1-2	16	TRBD1	NA	CASSRGGSGGVVGYTF	TGTGCCAGCAGCCGAGGGGGCTCGGGAGGGGTCGTCGGCTACACCTTC
TRBV5-6	TRBJ2-1	14	NA	NA	CASSLAVGAYEQFF	TGTGCCAGCAGCTTGGCCGTGGGGGCGTATGAGCAGTTCTTC